This T cell receptor (beta chain) was captured by sequencing in a study of blood T cell repertoires in COVID-19. The overall study: Acute-phase and convalescent COVID-19 samples originated in the United States, Italy and Spain.

This clone occurred once. Germline V gene sequence: CDR1 SGHVS, CDR2 FNYEAQ. V shed 1 base and J 8 bases; nucleotides not matched to a gene: 13. This CDR3 comprises 17 residues. Assay: immunoSEQ multiplex PCR; the TCRdb copy retains only in-frame clones and omits some. The sample contains approximately 290,000 clones, approximately 93% of which appear only once. The TCR comes from a woman aged 30 to 39 with COVID-19, enrolled during active disease. The J gene is TRBJ2-1, the V gene TRBV7-6, with 8 bases matching TRBD1. Source material: peripheral blood. CDR3 loop: CASSLDPQGAEGDEQFF. As DNA, the CDR3 is TGTGCCAGCAGCTTAGACCCGCAGGGGGCTGAGGGCGATGAGCAGTTCTTC.